Shown below are 28 T cell receptor beta chains from a single sample sequenced in a study of T cell responses to AZD1222 COVID-19 vaccine. Profiled with immunoSEQ multiplex PCR; TCRdb holds only in-frame clones, not every one. The data hold about 120,000 clones, with 70% to 90% observed a single time. The material sequenced was peripheral blood, taken on day 0 of AZD1222 vaccination. The receptors were sampled from an adult in good health.

The chain carries TRBV19 and TRBJ2-1, with D uncertain. Trimming took 0 bases from V and 4 from J, leaving 13 bases between them. Germline V gene lookup returns CDR1 LNHDA and CDR2 SQIVND (reference sequence). The CDR3 has 16 residues. The CDR3 region has the DNA TGTGCCAGTAGTATAGACGCAGTAAACCCTTACAATGAGCAGTTCTTC. Translation: CASSIDAVNPYNEQFF.

The chain links TRBV2 to TRBJ2-7, with D unresolved. The CDR3 is made up of 14 amino acids. CDR1 and CDR2 from the germline V gene are SNHLY and FYNNEI. Trimming removed 7 bases from V and 6 bases from J, with 19 bases in between. The CDR3 is CASKLRRPGSEQYF. CDR3 sequence (DNA): TGTGCCAGCAAGTTACGGCGACCTGGTAGCGAGCAGTACTTC. Drawing the rest from reference TRBV2 and TRBJ2-7, the complete variable domain is EPEVTQTPSHQVTQMGQEVILRCVPISNHLYFYWYRQILGQKVEFLVSFYNNEISEKSEIFDDQFSVERPDGSNFTLKIRSTKLEDSAMYFCASKLRRPGSEQYFGPGTRLTVT.

The chain is built from TRBV12-3 or TRBV12-4 and TRBJ1-5; no clear D gene. V was pared by 3 bases and J by 6 bases, with 6 bases between. This CDR3 has 12 residues. This chain's CDR3 is CASSFYVQPQHF. As DNA, the CDR3 is TGTGCCAGCAGTTTCTATGTTCAGCCCCAGCATTTT.

The V call is TRBV7-9, the J call TRBJ1-3, with 9 bases that match TRBD1. The V segment lost 4 bases and the J segment 0 bases; nucleotides outside the gene matches: 4. Germline V gene lookup returns CDR1 SEHNR and CDR2 FQNEAQ (reference sequence). The CDR3 spans 16 residues. The CDR3 here is CASSWGQGNSGNTIYF. The DNA for the CDR3 is TGTGCCAGCAGCTGGGGACAGGGCAACTCTGGAAACACCATATATTTT.

This rearrangement joins TRBV7-3 to TRBJ1-1; 7 nucleotides align to TRBD1. The CDR3 consists of 14 residues. The germline V gene has CDR1 SGHTA and CDR2 FQGTGA. Trimming removed 6 bases from V and 5 bases from J; junction bases left unmatched: 9. This CDR3 is CASSLQGIGTEAFF. CDR3 nucleotide sequence: TGTGCCAGCAGTTTACAGGGGATTGGTACTGAAGCTTTCTTT.

The V gene is TRBV28, the J gene TRBJ2-7; D gene ambiguous. Trimming took 2 bases from V and 2 from J, leaving 13 bases between them. Germline V lookup: CDR1 MDHEN, CDR2 SYDVKM. CDR3 size: 15 residues. CDR3 in amino acids: CASSLPGLRPYEQYF. The CDR3 nucleotides read TGTGCCAGCAGTTTACCGGGCCTTCGGCCCTACGAGCAGTACTTC.

This rearrangement joins TRBV9 to TRBJ2-7, with D uncertain. The CDR3 runs to 12 residues. The germline gives CDR1 SGDLS, CDR2 YYNGEE. The V end was cut by 0 bases, the J end by 3 bases, with 4 bases between. CDR3 sequence (DNA): TGTGCCAGCAGCGTAGACGGCTACGAGCAGTACTTC. Its translation: CASSVDGYEQYF.

This chain links TRBV11-2 with TRBJ2-7; perhaps D is TRBD1 or TRBD2 (6 bases each). CDR3 length: 14 residues. The germline V gene has CDR1 SGHAT and CDR2 FQNNGV. V dropped 6 bases and J dropped 4 bases, with 16 bases sitting between them. The CDR3 region is CASREGGTGYEQYF. The CDR3, as DNA: TGTGCCAGCAGAGAGGGGGGCACGGGTTACGAGCAGTACTTC.

The J gene is TRBJ1-1, the V gene TRBV19; maybe TRBD1 (6 bases). Germline CDR1 reads LNHDA; CDR2 reads SQIVND (reference sequence). The CDR3 contains 20 residues. The V gene lost 1 base and the J gene lost 0 bases, with 24 bases spanning the gap. The CDR3 is CASSIALGGSRASMNTEAFF. As DNA, the CDR3 is TGTGCCAGTAGTATAGCCTTAGGGGGGAGCAGGGCCTCCATGAACACTGAAGCTTTCTTT.

V and J are TRBV5-1 and TRBJ2-5; D is possibly TRBD1 or TRBD2 (5 bases each). In germline, CDR1 is SGHRS, CDR2 YFSETQ. The ends were cut back, 2 bases at V and 10 bases at J, with 21 bases in the middle. This CDR3 region has 15 residues. CDR3 amino acids: CASSFLRTGLGDQYF. As DNA, the CDR3 is TGCGCCAGCAGCTTCCTCAGGACTGGGCTGGGGGACCAGTACTTC.

The rearrangement joins TRBV7-9 to TRBJ1-4, with 8 bases that match TRBD1. V was pared by 1 base and J by 12 bases, with 10 bases of the junction left unmatched. The CDR3 extends over 15 amino acids. Germline values: CDR1 SEHNR, CDR2 FQNEAQ (reference sequence). The CDR3 sequence is CASSLGAGQEEELFF. The CDR3 DNA reads as TGTGCCAGCAGCTTAGGGGCGGGACAGGAAGAGGAACTGTTTTTT. Variable domain in full (rest from reference TRBV7-9 and TRBJ1-4): DTGVSQNPRHKITKRGQNVTFRCDPISEHNRLYWYRQTLGQGPEFLTYFQNEAQLEKSRLLSDRFSAERPKGSFSTLEIQRTEQGDSAMYLCASSLGAGQEEELFFGSGTQLSVL.

CDR3 loop: CASGSGQGGYNEQFF. CDR3 bases: TGTGCTAGTGGTTCCGGACAGGGGGGATACAATGAGCAGTTCTTC. V usage is TRBV12-5 and J usage is TRBJ2-1, with 10 nucleotides matching TRBD1. V gave up 4 bases and J gave up 4 bases; unmatched junction bases: 4. The CDR3 consists of 15 residues. The germline gives CDR1 LGHNT, CDR2 FRNRAP.

The chain links TRBV9 to TRBJ1-1; D gene ambiguous. The V end was cut by 4 bases, the J end by 5 bases, with 18 bases between. The CDR3 contains 15 residues. CDR1 is SGDLS and CDR2 is YYNGEE in the germline V gene. The CDR3 region is CASSSRSGSGTEAFF. DNA for the CDR3: TGTGCCAGCAGCTCCCGTTCTGGATCGGGTACTGAAGCTTTCTTT.

This rearrangement joins TRBV7-2 to TRBJ2-1; D unresolved. Trimming removed 4 bases at V and 8 bases at J, with 6 bases between. CDR3 length: 11 residues. Per the germline V gene, CDR1 is SGHTA and CDR2 is FQGNSA. CDR3 nucleotide sequence: TGTGCCAGCAGCTATAGGTATGAGCAGTTCTTC. It encodes CASSYRYEQFF.

The rearrangement uses TRBV7-6 and TRBJ2-7; TRBD1 matches at 8 bases. Losses at the gene ends were 5 bases for V and 5 bases for J; bases not matched to a gene: 11. This CDR3 contains 15 residues. The V gene's germline CDR1 is SGHVS and CDR2 FNYEAQ. In nucleotides, the CDR3 is TGTGCCAGCAGCCCTCGGACAGGGTACACTAACGAGCAGTACTTC. The encoded protein is CASSPRTGYTNEQYF.

The chain recombines TRBV10-3 with TRBJ2-7, with D unclear. This CDR3 contains 12 residues. Germline V CDR1 and CDR2: ENHRY, SYGVKD. V dropped 3 bases and J dropped 3 bases, with 6 bases sitting between them. The CDR3 sequence: CAISDNNYEQYF. CDR3 bases: TGTGCCATCAGTGATAACAACTACGAGCAGTACTTC.

This clone was seen once. This chain connects TRBV19 to TRBJ1-1; D remains unclear. This CDR3 has 13 residues. V shed 7 bases and J shed 0 bases, with 9 bases lying between them. Germline CDR1 and CDR2: LNHDA and SQIVND (reference sequence). The CDR3 region has the DNA TGTGCCAGTACCCTAAAGATGAACACTGAAGCTTTCTTT. Translation gives CASTLKMNTEAFF. Based on the CDR3 plus reference TRBV19 and TRBJ1-1, the full variable domain is DGGITQSPKYLFRKEGQNVTLSCEQNLNHDAMYWYRQDPGQGLRLIYYSQIVNDFQKGDIAEGYSVSREKKESFPLTVTSAQKNPTAFYLCASTLKMNTEAFFGQGTRLTVV.

The V gene is TRBV28, the J gene TRBJ1-2, with D tentatively TRBD1 (5 bases). The germline V and J ends were trimmed by 4 bases and 8 bases, with 23 bases remaining between them. CDR1 and CDR2 (germline): MDHEN, SYDVKM. This CDR3 spans 16 amino acids. CDR3 DNA: TGTGCCAGCAGTTCCCCCCCCTTGGGGGTCAGTGTGGGCTACACCTTC. Its protein is CASSSPPLGVSVGYTF.

This chain connects TRBV28 to TRBJ1-2, with 9 nucleotides matching TRBD1. Germline V CDR1 and CDR2: MDHEN, SYDVKM. J gave up 4 bases and V 8 bases, and 2 bases lay outside the gene matches. The CDR3 sequence is 12 residues long. The CDR3 coding sequence is TGTGCCAGCTGGGACAGGGCCTATGGCTACACCTTC. Protein product: CASWDRAYGYTF.

Here the CDR3 reads CASSQPDRGTGELFF. The CDR3 DNA reads as TGCGCCAGCAGCCAACCCGACAGGGGGACCGGGGAGCTGTTTTTT. J is TRBJ2-2 and V is TRBV4-1; 9 positions agree with TRBD1. With V trimmed by 2 bases and J by 5 bases, 3 bases remained unmatched. The CDR3 is 15 amino acids. Germline CDR1 is MGHRA and CDR2 is YSYEKL.

V and J are TRBV3-1 (or the pseudogene TRBV3-2) and TRBJ1-3; D call uncertain. Deletions cut 2 bases from V and 1 base from J, with 6 bases between. The CDR3 is made up of 14 amino acids. From germline, CDR1 is LGHDT and CDR2 YNNKEL (reference sequence). This chain's CDR3 is CASSQRDSGNTIYF. CDR3 nucleotide sequence: TGTGCCAGCAGCCAAAGGGATTCTGGAAACACCATATATTTT.

This clone has just one count. The chain employs TRBV7-9 and TRBJ2-7; perhaps D is TRBD1 or TRBD2 (6 bases each). CDR3 length: 14 amino acids. CDR1 is SEHNR and CDR2 is FQNEAQ in the germline V gene (reference sequence). The V end was cut by 5 bases, the J end by 4 bases, with 15 bases between. The DNA for the CDR3 is TGTGCCAGCAGCCGAGGGGGGTCCCCATACGAGCAGTACTTC. It translates to CASSRGGSPYEQYF.

The chain joins TRBV7-2 to TRBJ1-1, with a weak D call TRBD1 (5 bases). The CDR3 runs 13 residues. Looked up from germline, CDR1 is SGHTA and CDR2 is FQGNSA. The germline V and J ends were trimmed by 5 bases and 4 bases, with 11 bases remaining between them. Written as DNA, the CDR3 is TGTGCCAGCAGCCCCGGCGGGGGCACTGAAGCTTTCTTT. Protein sequence: CASSPGGGTEAFF.

The chain combines TRBV14 with TRBJ1-2; D not resolved. Germline values: CDR1 SGHDN, CDR2 FVKESK. This CDR3 contains 14 residues. The ends were cut back, 0 bases at V and 11 bases at J, with 16 bases in the middle. The CDR3, as DNA: TGTGCCAGCAGCCAAGATCTGAGAGGGAGTGGGTACACCTTC. Its protein product is CASSQDLRGSGYTF.

The chain is built from TRBV4-3 and TRBJ2-7; a possible D gene is TRBD1 (5 bases). V shed 1 base and J shed 2 bases, with 9 bases lying between them. The length of the CDR3 is 14 residues. Germline V lookup: CDR1 LGHNA, CDR2 YSLEER. This CDR3 reads CASSQVGATYEQYF. The CDR3 DNA is TGCGCCAGCAGCCAAGTAGGGGCGACCTACGAGCAGTACTTC.

CDR3 amino acids: CASSVGLAGEPPISSTDTQYF. CDR3 coding DNA: TGTGCCAGCAGCGTAGGCCTAGCGGGGGAACCCCCCATTTCTAGCACAGATACGCAGTATTTT. V usage is TRBV9 and J usage is TRBJ2-3; 10 nucleotides match TRBD2. This CDR3 region has 21 residues. With V trimmed by 0 bases and J by 0 bases, 16 bases remained unmatched. Germline V gene sequence: CDR1 SGDLS, CDR2 YYNGEE.

The V call is TRBV12-3 or TRBV12-4, the J call TRBJ2-1, with 10 bases lining up with TRBD2. After removal of 3 bases from V and 10 bases from J, the junction contained 3 bases not matched to a gene. The length of the CDR3 is 13 residues. CDR3 protein: CASSFRTSGEQFF. The CDR3 nucleotides read TGTGCCAGCAGTTTCCGGACTAGCGGAGAGCAGTTCTTC.

The chain couples TRBV25-1 to TRBJ2-2; 7 nucleotides line up with TRBD2. This CDR3 spans 15 amino acids. Trimming removed 4 bases from V and 7 bases from J; junction bases left unmatched: 9. Germline lookup yields CDR1 MGHDK and CDR2 SYGVNS. The CDR3 DNA follows: TGTGCCAGCAGTGCCCGGGCCGGGAGGTACGGGGAGCTGTTTTTT. It translates to CASSARAGRYGELFF.